A selection of T cell receptor beta chains follows, all from one sample in a study of blood T cells in healthy people across ages. Each CDR3 protein is one row after TCRdb ran MiXCR on the 5' RACE reads. Here the sample spans about 1.1 million distinct CDR3 sequences, 35% to 45% being singletons. Sequencing input: blood. The receptor source for this set is a man younger than 35 in good health. CDR3s include the opening cysteine and the closing phenylalanine or tryptophan. A D gene is named only where the DNA matches it firmly. Only some rows state a clone size, as once, few, many or a class for expanded clones.

CASSPITGRTDTQYF,TGTGCCAGCTCACCAATAACGGGTCGCACAGATACGCAGTATTTT,TRBJ2-3,TRBV18,-,-
CSASEDGGETDTQYF,TGCAGTGCTAGCGAGGATGGCGGAGAGACAGATACGCAGTATTTT,TRBJ2-3,TRBV20-1,few,-
CAGSVGAPGEKLFF,TGTGCCGGCAGCGTGGGGGCCCCTGGGGAAAAACTGTTTTTT,TRBJ1-4,TRBV9,-,-
CAISGGTVGQKQYF,TGTGCCATCAGTGGCGGGACCGTTGGCCAAAAGCAGTACTTC,TRBJ2-7,TRBV10-3,-,-
CASSLGQGRSNQPQHF,TGTGCCAGCAGCCTAGGGCAGGGGCGAAGTAATCAGCCCCAGCATTTT,TRBJ1-5,TRBV13,-,-
CASSVVGTSGGETDTQYF,TGTGCCAGCAGCGTAGTCGGGACTAGCGGGGGGGAAACGGATACGCAGTATTTT,TRBJ2-3,TRBV9,few,TRBD2
CASSQDARGTFF,TGTGCCAGCAGCCAAGATGCTAGGGGGACTTTCTTT,TRBJ1-1,TRBV3-1,-,-
CASGRLGGNNQPQHF,TGTGCCAGCGGGAGGTTAGGAGGGAACAATCAGCCCCAGCATTTT,TRBJ1-5,TRBV6-5,few,-
CASSHSSGIPYNEQFF,TGTGCCAGCTCACACTCTAGCGGTATTCCCTACAATGAGCAGTTCTTC,TRBJ2-1,TRBV18,few,TRBD2
CASSREREETQYF,TGCGCCAGCAGCCGTGAACGGGAAGAGACCCAGTACTTC,TRBJ2-5,TRBV4-3,-,-
CASSFDSQNTEAFF,TGTGCCAGCAGCTTTGATAGTCAGAACACTGAAGCTTTCTTT,TRBJ1-1,TRBV13,-,-
CASQRQGNTGELFF,TGTGCCAGCCAGAGACAGGGGAACACCGGGGAGCTGTTTTTT,TRBJ2-2,TRBV7-7,-,TRBD1
CASSPGVKRGPDTQYF,TGTGCCAGCAGCCCGGGAGTCAAGCGGGGCCCAGATACGCAGTATTTT,TRBJ2-3,TRBV6-4,-,TRBD2
CASRPKDRPDTQYF,TGCGCCAGCAGGCCCAAGGACAGGCCAGATACGCAGTATTTT,TRBJ2-3,TRBV5-1,-,TRBD1
CASSQLQGQNTEAFF,TGCGCCAGCAGCCAATTACAGGGTCAGAACACTGAAGCTTTCTTT,TRBJ1-1,TRBV4-1,few,-
CASSPRFTHLGYGYTF,TGTGCCAGCTCACCACGATTCACACACCTTGGCTATGGCTACACCTTC,TRBJ1-2,TRBV18,-,-
CASSPNNYRAEDYGYTF,TGTGCCAGCAGCCCCAACAATTACCGGGCAGAGGACTATGGCTACACCTTC,TRBJ1-2,TRBV7-2,-,-
CASSVSPGNSPLHF,TGCGCCAGCAGCGTGTCTCCAGGGAATTCACCCCTCCACTTT,TRBJ1-6,TRBV5-1,-,-
CASSQGRQGYGYTF,TGCGCCAGCAGCCAAGGGAGACAGGGCTATGGCTACACCTTC,TRBJ1-2,TRBV4-1,few,TRBD1
CASSQDRAEETQYF,TGCGCCAGCAGCCAAGATCGAGCAGAAGAGACCCAGTACTTC,TRBJ2-5,TRBV4-1,-,-
CASGVMGPLQTQYF,TGTGCTAGTGGTGTGATGGGCCCTTTACAGACCCAGTACTTC,TRBJ2-5,TRBV12-5,-,-
CASSYSITAQGARETQYF,TGTGCCAGCAGTTACTCGATCACTGCACAGGGGGCTAGAGAGACCCAGTACTTC,TRBJ2-5,TRBV6-5,-,TRBD1
CSVGPPTGRRTDTQYF,TGCAGCGTTGGACCCCCGACAGGGCGTAGAACAGATACGCAGTATTTT,TRBJ2-3,TRBV29-1,-,TRBD1
CASSSDSGEQFF,TGTGCCAGCAGCTCCGACTCGGGTGAGCAGTTCTTC,TRBJ2-1,TRBV7-2,-,-
CASGLVYEQYF,TGTGCCAGCGGACTAGTCTACGAGCAGTACTTC,TRBJ2-7,TRBV25-1,-,TRBD2
CASSDDTDTLYF,TGTGCCAGCAGTGATGATACAGATACGCTGTATTTT,TRBJ2-3,TRBV5-6,-,-
CASSLSPRDTDDTQYF,TGTGCCAGCAGCTTATCGCCCCGGGACACCGATGATACGCAGTATTTT,TRBJ2-3,TRBV7-2,-,-
CASSVPAGADNEQFF,TGTGCCAGCAGCGTTCCCGCAGGGGCCGACAATGAGCAGTTCTTC,TRBJ2-1,TRBV9,few,-
CSVPLGGAAFF,TGCAGCGTTCCGCTCGGGGGGGCAGCTTTCTTT,TRBJ1-1,TRBV29-1,few,-
CSANPDRWTDTQYF,TGCAGTGCTAACCCGGACAGGTGGACAGATACGCAGTATTTT,TRBJ2-3,TRBV20-1,few,TRBD1
CAGAEPVISTNEKLFF,TGTGCCGGCGCGGAGCCCGTAATATCAACTAATGAAAAACTGTTTTTT,TRBJ1-4,TRBV7-9,-,-
CASSLYQGQRETQFF,TGCGCCAGCAGCTTGTATCAGGGCCAGAGGGAGACCCAGTTCTTC,TRBJ2-1,TRBV5-1,-,-
CASSLDYEQETQYF,TGTGCCAGCAGCTTAGACTACGAGCAAGAGACCCAGTACTTC,TRBJ2-5,TRBV7-2,few,-
CASSYSRTGELYNEQFF,TGTGCCAGCAGTTACTCTCGGACAGGCGAATTATACAATGAGCAGTTCTTC,TRBJ2-1,TRBV6-2/TRBV6-3,-,TRBD1
CASGSQRLTTGELFF,TGTGCCAGCGGGTCTCAGCGGTTGACCACCGGGGAGCTGTTTTTT,TRBJ2-2,TRBV6-5,-,-
CASSVGPGMEQPQHF,TGTGCCAGCAGCGTAGGACCGGGGATGGAACAGCCCCAGCATTTT,TRBJ1-5,TRBV9,-,-
CSAQRDSNSPLHF,TGCAGTGCCCAGCGGGACAGTAATTCACCCCTCCACTTT,TRBJ1-6,TRBV20-1,few,TRBD1
CASSQDPYTEAFF,TGCGCCAGCAGCCAAGACCCTTACACTGAAGCTTTCTTT,TRBJ1-1,TRBV4-3,-,-
CSASPGNQPRHF,TGCAGTGCTAGTCCTGGCAATCAGCCCCGGCATTTT,TRBJ1-5,TRBV20-1,-,-
CASTPLGDGQSKAKNIQYF,TGTGCCAGCACCCCCCTGGGGGATGGGCAGAGTAAAGCCAAAAACATTCAGTACTTC,TRBJ2-4,TRBV7-9,-,-
CASRSDSNTDTQYF,TGTGCCAGCAGGTCAGACTCTAACACAGATACGCAGTATTTT,TRBJ2-3,TRBV7-2,-,-
CASSFRIGVGWSRTEAFF,TGTGCCAGCAGCTTTCGAATAGGGGTCGGGTGGAGCAGGACTGAAGCTTTCTTT,TRBJ1-1,TRBV11-2,-,-
CASRGGQGNYNEQFF,TGTGCCAGCAGGGGGGGACAGGGGAACTACAATGAGCAGTTCTTC,TRBJ2-1,TRBV12-3/TRBV12-4,-,TRBD1
CASSQDLSRGVTEAFF,TGTGCCAGCAGCCAAGATTTGTCCAGGGGGGTCACTGAAGCTTTCTTT,TRBJ1-1,TRBV4-2,many,TRBD1
CASYQGTGGYTF,TGTGCCTCCTACCAAGGGACCGGGGGCTACACCTTC,TRBJ1-2,TRBV10-3,few,-
CASNGDNYEQYF,TGTGCCAGTAATGGGGACAACTACGAGCAGTACTTC,TRBJ2-7,TRBV19,-,-
CASSQAVPGLGYITDTQYF,TGCGCCAGCAGCCAGGCGGTACCGGGACTCGGTTACATCACAGATACGCAGTATTTT,TRBJ2-3,TRBV4-3,few,-
CASSQGVSVSYEQYF,TGCGCCAGCAGCCAAGGGGTGAGCGTCTCCTACGAGCAGTACTTC,TRBJ2-7,TRBV4-3,many,-
CASNPDRMNTEAFF,TGTGCCAGCAATCCGGACAGAATGAACACTGAAGCTTTCTTT,TRBJ1-1,TRBV6-2/TRBV6-3,few,-
CASGAAWTASTDTQYF,TGTGCCAGCGGGGCGGCTTGGACAGCCAGCACAGATACGCAGTATTTT,TRBJ2-3,TRBV28,-,-
CASSQGGRILTGDEQYF,TGTGCCAGCAGCCAAGGGGGCCGGATTCTTACTGGAGACGAGCAGTACTTC,TRBJ2-7,TRBV14,-,-
CASSLTNPGYTF,TGTGCCAGCAGCTTAACGAACCCTGGCTACACCTTC,TRBJ1-2,TRBV11-1,-,-
CASSLAPDGYEQYF,TGTGCCAGCAGCTTAGCACCCGACGGGTACGAGCAGTACTTC,TRBJ2-7,TRBV11-2,-,-
CASSWGRQGGSEQFF,TGCGCCAGCAGCTGGGGTCGACAGGGCGGTAGTGAGCAGTTCTTC,TRBJ2-1,TRBV5-1,-,TRBD1
CASSQVGRAKNIQYF,TGTGCCAGCAGCCAAGTCGGCAGGGCCAAAAACATTCAGTACTTC,TRBJ2-4,TRBV3-1,many,-
CASSQEGPSRGQPRHF,TGCGCCAGCAGCCAAGAAGGGCCGTCCCGGGGGCAGCCCCGGCATTTT,TRBJ1-5,TRBV4-1,-,-
CASSANRGKSPLHF,TGTGCCAGCAGTGCGAACAGGGGCAAATCACCCCTCCACTTT,TRBJ1-6,TRBV12-3/TRBV12-4,once,TRBD1
CASSLGPATTYEQYF,TGTGCCAGCAGCTTAGGTCCCGCTACCACCTACGAGCAGTACTTC,TRBJ2-7,TRBV7-2,-,-
CASSSIPGTPDIDTQYF,TGCGCCAGCAGCTCCATCCCCGGGACGCCAGATATAGATACGCAGTATTTT,TRBJ2-3,TRBV5-1,-,-